These 5 T cell receptor beta chains originate from one sample sequenced in a study of T cell repertoires in cytomegalovirus infection. MiXCR was run by TCRdb on the reads, yielding one entry per CDR3 protein. The data contain just under 550,000 distinct CDR3 sequences, about 26% of them singletons. Sequencing input: PBMCs. The receptors were sampled from a human donor in good health (CMV status not recorded). Some clones in this sample may be carry-over from other donors' samples.

This clonotype was found many times. This chain joins TRBV7-2 and TRBJ1-3, with unresolved D. V shed 2 bases and J shed 1 base, with 18 bases lying between them. Germline CDR1 and CDR2: SGHTA and FQGNSA. The CDR3 is 18 residues long. The CDR3 sequence is CASSLSGVLWGSGNTIYF. Here the CDR3 DNA reads TGTGCCAGCAGCTTATCCGGAGTTCTTTGGGGTTCTGGAAACACCATATATTTT. Variable domain in full (rest from reference TRBV7-2 and TRBJ1-3): GAGVSQSPSNKVTEKGKDVELRCDPISGHTALYWYRQSLGQGLEFLIYFQGNSAPDKSGLPSDRFSAERTGGSVSTLTIQRTQQEDSAVYLCASSLSGVLWGSGNTIYFGEGSWLTVV.

This clonotype was counted a few times. The V gene is TRBV4-3, the J gene TRBJ1-5; possibly TRBD1 for D (5 bases). This CDR3 spans 14 amino acids. Germline V gives CDR1 LGHNA, CDR2 YSLEER. The ends were cut back, 3 bases at V and 4 bases at J, with 10 bases in the middle. CDR3 bases: TGCGCCAGCAGCCAGGGACGCTGGAATCAGCCCCAGCATTTT. Amino acids: CASSQGRWNQPQHF.

The chain links TRBV6-5 to TRBJ2-1; tentative D call: TRBD2 (6 bases). Per germline, CDR1 MNHEY and CDR2 SVGAGI. The germline V and J ends were trimmed by 2 bases and 8 bases, with 13 bases remaining between them. CDR3 size: 14 residues. CDR3 sequence: CASSYEGRSHEQFF. CDR3 DNA: TGTGCCAGCAGTTACGAGGGGAGGAGCCATGAGCAGTTCTTC.

This clonotype was counted only a few times. The gene calls are TRBV6-2 or TRBV6-3 and TRBJ2-5, with TRBD1 matching 8 bases. The germline V gene encodes CDR1 MNHEY and CDR2 SVGEGT. The CDR3 is 18 amino acids. Trimming took 5 bases from V and 0 from J; bases not matched to a gene: 14. CDR3 protein: CASSRIADRDLYQETQYF. CDR3 nucleotides: TGTGCCAGCAGTCGGATCGCGGACAGGGACCTGTACCAAGAGACCCAGTACTTC.

The gene calls are TRBV7-6 and TRBJ2-1; TRBD2 matches at 7 bases. The CDR3 is 17 amino acids. CDR1 SGHVS and CDR2 FNYEAQ come from the germline V gene. J lost 0 bases, V lost 4 bases, and 9 bases had no gene match. Here the CDR3 reads CASSWWGGEGSYNEQFF. The CDR3 DNA sequence: TGTGCCAGCAGCTGGTGGGGTGGGGAGGGCTCCTACAATGAGCAGTTCTTC.